This T cell receptor beta chain was obtained from a study of T cells in Graves' hyperthyroidism and ophthalmopathy (dated by TCRdb to the late 2010s). Regarding the complete study: To identify distinguishing TCR V-J signatures, a discovery cohort of around 100 patients was used, comprising under 45 with Graves' ophthalmopathy and around 60 with stable Graves' hyperthyroidism. Prospective prediction of ophthalmopathy was tested in an independent validation cohort of some 20 hyperthyroidism patients and 17 patients who later progressed to ophthalmopathy. The approximately 98 discovery patients were randomly divided into training and test sets at a 7:3 ratio. Thyroid tissue and blood T-cell repertoires from more than 5 Graves' hyperthyroidism patients were also compared in the study. Following sampling, methimazole starting at 30 mg daily was given to hyperthyroidism patients, and high-dose intravenous methylprednisolone was given to ophthalmopathy patients. The paper describes TCR Vbeta CDR3 sequencing of some 130 peripheral blood samples, made up of under 50 ophthalmopathy patients, around 78 hyperthyroidism patients and approximately 17 progressor patients.

Deletion took 7 bases off V and 6 bases off J, with a span of 14 bases between the germline ends. The CDR3 spans 13 residues, from the cysteine through the phenylalanine. Just the 39-base CDR3 DNA is kept, in frame starting at base 1. CDR1 and CDR2 were assigned from the germline V gene (reference sequence) as SEHNR and FQNEAQ. Points the paper makes about the study in general: No statistical method was used to fix the sample size in advance, and group allocation was not hidden from the investigators. In validation, the model predicted progression to ophthalmopathy a median of roughly six months before onset, with roughly 71% sensitivity and roughly 73% specificity. Blood samples also contained most of the expanded thyroid clonotypes (frequency above 0.001), which suggests that blood repertoires may reflect thyroid immune responses. A 13 V-J signature model separated ophthalmopathy from stable hyperthyroidism, with about 90% sensitivity and 81.08% specificity in cross-validation and 80%/75% in testing.

Amplification of TCR beta CDR3 regions was carried out from RNA transcripts. The TCR CDR3 was subjected to a first round of RT-PCR using the HTBI primer set and the Qiagen OneStep RT-PCR kit. Libraries were constructed in a second round of multiplex PCR, after which size selection and purification were performed. The libraries were sequenced on an Illumina HiSeq2000 using paired-end 100 bp reads. From the authors' description of their analysis: Raw data were processed with SOAPnuke, discarding reads with adapters, uncalled bases, mean Phred below 15, or no exact constant-primer or identifier match. High-quality paired reads were merged using COPE v1.2.5, and each unique nucleotide sequence was defined as a clonotype. MiTCR v1.1 was used to align clonotypes to the IMGT TRBV, TRBD and TRBJ reference segments. Only V-J combinations with frequency above 0.0001, covering 99.2% of repertoires, were analysed. A TCS score was defined as the ratio between F50 (clonal expansion) and ExV (chaos), using BLOSUM62-based TCRdist between CDR3 peptides within each V-J. Welch's t-statistics and random forest reduced just over 500 V-J features to about 13, which were used in a naive Bayes classifier (R e1071). The similarity between thyroid and blood repertoires was quantified using the Morisita-Horn index. TCRdb reran the public reads through fastp at Q25 and MiXCR, keeping productive beta chains. Records with the same CDR3 protein are collapsed into one entry carrying the most frequent genes and DNA. TCRdb, not the authors, supplied the V and J calls. This sample gives about 640,000 distinct CDR3 sequences in total; nearly 45% of them show up just once. The ten most abundant clones make up 6.5% to 9% of the sample.

This clonotype has a single count. Its antigen is still unknown. Base-call qualities are not available, and no considerably larger clone is one nucleotide away. Evidence from one read is weak. Any patient with an uncontrolled infection, another autoimmune disease, pregnancy or lactation was excluded. Diagnoses relied on clinical symptoms, serum thyroxine and TRAb, thyroid ultrasound and orbital computed tomography. Total RNA was extracted using Trizol reagent, and RNA quality was assessed on an Agilent 2100 Bioanalyzer. Sequenced: peripheral blood or thyroid tissue (not recorded which). The sequence joins TRBV7-9 to TRBJ2-3; TRBD1 is perhaps the D gene, given 8 matching bases. This sequence originates from an adult man with Graves' disease, either hyperthyroidism or ophthalmopathy (not recorded which). The CDR3 reads CASTNRGGDTQYF. The nucleotide sequence is given as TGTGCCAGCACAAACAGGGGGGGGGATACGCAGTATTTT. With all but the CDR3 taken from the reference TRBV7-9 and TRBJ2-3 genes, the full variable domain is: DTGVSQNPRHKITKRGQNVTFRCDPISEHNRLYWYRQTLGQGPEFLTYFQNEAQLEKSRLLSDRFSAERPKGSFSTLEIQRTEQGDSAMYLCASTNRGGDTQYFGPGTRLTVL.